This T cell receptor (beta chain) was captured in a study of long-term antiretroviral therapy in people with HIV. General study results and limits: After ART, diversity increased yet remained lower than transplant donor controls.

This clone was seen a single time. Its antigen remains unidentified. Running of the v3.0 immunoSEQ assay took place at survey level. Generated by immunoSEQ multiplex PCR, the TCRdb table keeps only in-frame clones and is missing some. The table records about 28,000 clones, roughly 89% of them present only once. Between the trimmed V and J ends, which lost 3 bases and 0 bases, there was a span of 3 bases. Germline lookup yields CDR1 SGHTA and CDR2 FQGNSA. The CDR3 is 12 residues long. The receptor's source is a woman younger than 35 with HIV. The source material was unsorted PBMCs, sampled 1.8 years after starting antiretroviral therapy. This rearrangement joins TRBV7-2 to TRBJ2-7; D is undetermined. CDR3 residues: CASSFSSYEQYF. The CDR3 bases are TGTGCCAGCAGCTTTAGCTCCTACGAGCAGTACTTC.